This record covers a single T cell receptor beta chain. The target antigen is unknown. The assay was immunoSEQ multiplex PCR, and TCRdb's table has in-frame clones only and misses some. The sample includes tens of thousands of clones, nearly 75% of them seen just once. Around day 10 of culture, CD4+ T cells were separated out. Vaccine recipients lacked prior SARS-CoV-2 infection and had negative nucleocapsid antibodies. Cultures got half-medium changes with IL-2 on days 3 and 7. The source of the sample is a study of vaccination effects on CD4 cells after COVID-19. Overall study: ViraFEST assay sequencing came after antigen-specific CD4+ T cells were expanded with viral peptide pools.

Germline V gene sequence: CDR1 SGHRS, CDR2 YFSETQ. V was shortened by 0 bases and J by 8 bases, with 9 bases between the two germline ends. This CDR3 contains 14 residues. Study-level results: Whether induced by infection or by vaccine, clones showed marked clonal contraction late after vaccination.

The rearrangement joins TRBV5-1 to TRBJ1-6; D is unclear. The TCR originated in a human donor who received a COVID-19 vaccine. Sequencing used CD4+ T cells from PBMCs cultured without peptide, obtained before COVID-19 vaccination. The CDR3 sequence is CASSLGLADSPLHF. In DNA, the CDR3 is TGCGCCAGCAGCTTGGGATTGGCAGATTCACCCCTCCACTTT. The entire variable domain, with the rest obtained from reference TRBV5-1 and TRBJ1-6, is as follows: KAGVTQTPRYLIKTRGQQVTLSCSPISGHRSVSWYQQTPGQGLQFLFEYFSETQRNKGNFPGRFSGRQFSNSRSEMNVSTLELGDSALYLCASSLGLADSPLHFGNGTRLTVT.